A single sample is the source of the 11 T cell receptor beta chains below, sequenced in a study of shared clonotypes between healthy human individuals. This table comes from immunoSEQ multiplex PCR, and its TCRdb copy is limited to in-frame clones, with some not included. The table has 450,000 to 500,000 clones, 70% to 80% seen once; the top ten hold around 12%. Material: PBMCs. The receptors derive from a middle-aged woman in good health. Some clones in this sample may be carry-over from other donors' samples.

The V gene is TRBV14, the J gene TRBJ1-2, with D uncertain. V was cut by 2 bases and J by 0 bases, with 19 bases left in between. The CDR3 sequence is 18 residues long. Germline V gives CDR1 SGHDN, CDR2 FVKESK. The CDR3 bases are TGTGCCAGCAGCCAAAACCAAGGGCTCTTCTCTTCTAACTATGGCTACACCTTC. Encoded protein: CASSQNQGLFSSNYGYTF.

The chain has TRBV29-1 and TRBJ2-7; D is perhaps TRBD2 (6 bases). Germline CDR1 is SQVTM and CDR2 is ANQGSEA. V was shortened by 0 bases and J by 3 bases, with 15 bases between the two germline ends. The CDR3 contains 15 residues. The CDR3 bases are TGCAGCGTTGAAGACGATGGAGGGAGAAACTACGAGCAGTACTTC. As protein: CSVEDDGGRNYEQYF.

CDR3 nucleotide sequence: TGTGCCAGCAGTCCCTCAGGGGCGAATCAGCCCCAGCATTTT. This codes for CASSPSGANQPQHF. The chain is built from TRBV27 and TRBJ1-5, with TRBD1 as a possible D gene (6 bases). This CDR3 region has 14 residues. Per germline, CDR1 MNHEY and CDR2 SMNVEV (reference sequence). Trimming pared 5 bases from V and 4 bases from J, leaving 12 bases between.

V usage is TRBV28 and J usage is TRBJ1-1; 7 nucleotides line up with TRBD1. J gave up 11 bases and V 5 bases, and 11 bases lay outside the gene matches. Germline CDR1 and CDR2: MDHEN and SYDVKM. The CDR3 has 13 amino acids. CDR3 protein: CASSTGTASLAFF. The CDR3 nucleotides read TGTGCCAGCAGTACCGGGACAGCTTCTTTGGCTTTCTTT.

The CDR3 is CASSKTGYEQYF. DNA for the CDR3: TGTGCCAGCTCAAAGACGGGCTACGAGCAGTACTTC. V usage is TRBV18 and J usage is TRBJ2-7; no clear D. Between the trimmed V and J ends, which lost 5 bases and 3 bases, there was a span of 8 bases. CDR3 length: 12 amino acids. The germline V gene encodes CDR1 KGHSH and CDR2 LQKENI.

The chain couples TRBV5-1 to TRBJ2-1; TRBD2 matches 10 bases. Looked up from germline, CDR1 is SGHRS and CDR2 is YFSETQ. Trimming took 0 bases from V and 4 from J; bases not matched to a gene: 4. This CDR3 is built from 16 residues. In DNA, the CDR3 is TGCGCCAGCAGCTTGGGGACTAGCGGAGTATACAATGAGCAGTTCTTC. Protein: CASSLGTSGVYNEQFF.

This clone showed up just a few times. The genes are TRBV10-3 and TRBJ1-5, with 9 bases that match TRBD1. Trimming at V came to 0 bases and at J to 7 bases, leaving 10 bases not matched to a gene. There are 17 residues in the CDR3. The germline CDR1 and CDR2 sequences are ENHRY and SYGVKD. CDR3 sequence: CAISESGTGGAGQPQHF. In nucleotides, the CDR3 is TGTGCCATCAGTGAGTCGGGAACAGGGGGCGCGGGGCAGCCCCAGCATTTT.

Comments on this clone: The junction departs from germline at one end; a sequencing error may be responsible. This rearrangement joins TRBV2 to TRBJ2-2, with 9 bases matching TRBD1. Germline V gives CDR1 SNHLY, CDR2 FYNNEI. This CDR3 has 16 amino acids. CDR3 nucleotides: TGTGCCAGCTCCTGGACAGGGGTCGGTCTCACCGGGGAGCTGTCTTTT. Protein: CASSWTGVGLTGELSF. The full variable domain, completed using reference TRBV2 and TRBJ2-2, is EPEVTQTPSHQVTQMGQEVILRCVPISNHLYFYWYRQILGQKVEFLVSFYNNEISEKSEIFDDQFSVERPDGSNFTLKIRSTKLEDSAMYFCASSWTGVGLTGELSFGEGSRLTVL.

For this clone: A far larger clone is a single base away, which makes a read error likely. V usage is TRBV2 and J usage is TRBJ1-5; D not certain. The CDR3 loop spans 13 amino acids. Germline CDR1 SNHLY, CDR2 FYNNEI. The CDR3 region is CTSRRDSNQPQHF. The CDR3 DNA follows: TGTACCAGCAGACGGGATAGCAATCAGCCCCAGCATTTT.

The genes are TRBV27 and TRBJ2-7, with 10 bases fitting TRBD1. CDR3 length equals 14 residues. Germline-derived CDR1 and CDR2 are MNHEY and SMNVEV (reference sequence). The V gene end was trimmed by 4 bases and the J gene end by 2 bases; junction bases not matched to a gene: 2. CDR3 loop: CASSSDRGAYEQYF. CDR3 DNA: TGTGCCAGCAGTTCGGACAGGGGGGCCTACGAGCAGTACTTC.

The genes are TRBV28 and TRBJ2-3; maybe TRBD2 (6 bases). The CDR3 totals 13 residues. V was pared by 6 bases and J by 3 bases, with 10 bases between. The V gene's germline CDR1 is MDHEN and CDR2 SYDVKM. CDR3 sequence (DNA): TGTGCCAGCAGCGACGGACTAACAGATACGCAGTATTTT. Its protein is CASSDGLTDTQYF. The full variable domain, rest sourced from reference TRBV28 and TRBJ2-3, is DVKVTQSSRYLVKRTGEKVFLECVQDMDHENMFWYRQDPGLGLRLIYFSYDVKMKEKGDIPEGYSVSREKKERFSLILESASTNQTSMYLCASSDGLTDTQYFGPGTRLTVL.